One sample yielded the 27 T cell receptor beta chains listed below, sequenced in a study of early T cells in non-severe SARS-CoV-2 infection. MiXCR, applied by TCRdb to the 5' RACE reads, yields one record per CDR3 protein. The table lists approximately 52,000 distinct CDR3 sequences, about 15% of them singletons. The specimen comprised whole blood, sampled at baseline. These receptors all stem from an adult who was a healthcare worker with PCR-confirmed SARS-CoV-2 infection or an uninfected control (not recorded which).

The table lists this clonotype with many counts. The V and J genes are TRBV18 and TRBJ1-1; D is ambiguous. Looked up from germline, CDR1 is KGHSH and CDR2 is LQKENI. The CDR3 runs 16 residues. V was trimmed by 1 base and J by 5 bases, leaving 17 bases between them. CDR3 bases: TGTGCCAGCTCACCACGACTGATCCCCGCGGGGACTGAAGCTTTCTTT. Amino acids: CASSPRLIPAGTEAFF.

In its sample, this clonotype was seen many times. The CDR3 loop reads CAISDGTLAPNEQFF. The CDR3 bases are TGTGCCATCAGTGATGGCACTCTGGCTCCCAATGAGCAGTTCTTC. The J gene is TRBJ2-1, the V gene TRBV10-3, with D unclear. Trimming stripped 3 bases from V and 6 bases from J, with 15 bases between. The germline CDR1 and CDR2 sequences are ENHRY and SYGVKD. This CDR3 is 15 amino acids long.

This chain connects TRBV4-1 to TRBJ2-5, with 10 bases matching TRBD2. Germline V lookup: CDR1 MGHRA, CDR2 YSYEKL. The CDR3 length is 16 residues. Unmatched junction bases numbered 7, after V lost 1 base and J lost 5 bases. The CDR3 nucleotides are TGCGCCAGCAGCCAAGTTCCCAGCGGGGGGGGTGAGACCCAGTACTTC. This translates into CASSQVPSGGGETQYF.

This clonotype came up many times. CDR3 in DNA: TGTGCCAGCAGTGAAATGAGGCAGGGGAAGGGCGAGCAGTACTTC. Translating it yields CASSEMRQGKGEQYF. The V gene is TRBV6-1, the J gene TRBJ2-7; TRBD1 might be the D (6 bases). The CDR3 loop spans 15 amino acids. Germline-derived CDR1 and CDR2 are MNHNS and SASEGT. V lost 2 bases to trimming and J lost 6 bases, with 17 bases between them.

This chain links TRBV7-9 with TRBJ2-1, with D possibly TRBD2 on 5 matching bases. CDR1 is SEHNR and CDR2 is FQNEAQ in the germline V gene (reference sequence). This CDR3 comprises 13 residues. Trimming stripped 5 bases from V and 10 bases from J, with 15 bases between. The CDR3 DNA is TGTGCCAGCAGCCCCGGACTTCCTAAGGAGCAGTTCTTC. Its translation: CASSPGLPKEQFF.

This clonotype was picked up a small number of times. This chain joins TRBV28 and TRBJ2-1, with TRBD2 as a possible D gene (6 bases). Germline V gene sequence: CDR1 MDHEN, CDR2 SYDVKM. This CDR3 comprises 15 residues. V lost 2 bases and J lost 2, with 10 bases in between. As DNA, the CDR3 is TGTGCCAGCAGTTTAATGGGGGGAGCCTACAATGAGCAGTTCTTC. It codes for CASSLMGGAYNEQFF.

This clonotype occurred a few times. The chain has TRBV7-2 and TRBJ2-3, with no clear D. V shed 5 bases and J shed 2 bases, with 14 bases lying between them. The CDR3 is 15 amino acids. Germline loops: CDR1 SGHTA, CDR2 FQGNSA. The CDR3 bases are TGTGCCAGCAGCCGAACACTACAGTTCACAGATACGCAGTATTTT. Translating it yields CASSRTLQFTDTQYF.

CDR3 sequence: CASSKQGLQFF. The CDR3 region has the DNA TGTGCCAGCAGCAAACAGGGTTTACAGTTCTTC. V gene TRBV9 combines with J gene TRBJ2-1; D may be TRBD1 (6 bases). The CDR3 covers 11 residues. V gave up 4 bases and J gave up 13 bases, with 12 bases separating them. Germline CDR1 SGDLS, CDR2 YYNGEE.

This clonotype showed up many times. J is TRBJ1-5 and V is TRBV6-1; 10 bases match TRBD1. The CDR3 has 17 residues. In germline, CDR1 is MNHNS, CDR2 SASEGT. The ends lost 6 bases at V and 6 bases at J; junction bases unmatched: 14. CDR3 DNA sequence: TGTGCCAGCAGGGATAGATTCGGGACAGGGGCTTCTCAGCCCCAGCATTTT. It encodes CASRDRFGTGASQPQHF.

This clonotype appeared a few times. The chain has TRBV10-2 and TRBJ1-5, with D hard to call. The V end lost 6 bases, the J end lost 0 bases, and 6 bases lay between the germline ends. The length of the CDR3 is 13 residues. Per the germline V gene, CDR1 is WSHSY and CDR2 is SAAADI. The CDR3 DNA sequence: TGCGCCAGCAGGGTAGATAGCAATCAGCCCCAGCATTTT. It specifies CASRVDSNQPQHF.

The V call is TRBV20-1, the J call TRBJ2-7; the match to TRBD1 covers 12 bases. J was trimmed by 6 bases and V by 1 base; bases with no gene match: 4. The CDR3 extends over 14 amino acids. The germline CDR1 and CDR2 sequences are DFQATT and SNEGSKA (reference sequence). The CDR3 sequence: CSARAGQGALEQYF. The CDR3 nucleotides are TGCAGTGCTAGAGCGGGACAGGGGGCTCTCGAGCAGTACTTC.

This sequence joins TRBV5-1 and TRBJ2-5; no clear D. Trimming took 4 bases from V and 5 from J, leaving 18 bases between them. The CDR3 sequence is 15 residues long. Per germline, CDR1 SGHRS and CDR2 YFSETQ. CDR3 sequence: CASSLQSSPAETQYF. CDR3 sequence (DNA): TGCGCCAGCAGCCTACAGAGCTCCCCGGCGGAGACCCAGTACTTC.

The rearrangement uses TRBV11-2 and TRBJ2-7, with D tentatively TRBD1 (6 bases). This CDR3 region has 13 residues. In germline, CDR1 is SGHAT, CDR2 FQNNGV. Trimming took off 5 bases at V and 6 bases at J, with 14 bases between the two ends. In DNA form, the CDR3 reads TGTGCCAGCAGCCCAAGTCAGGGGACCGAGCAGTACTTC. It yields the protein CASSPSQGTEQYF.

This clonotype has a handful of counts. The CDR3 coding sequence is TGTGCCAGCGAGGTGGCGGGACAGGGGTATGGCTACACCTTC. Residues: CASEVAGQGYGYTF. The genes are TRBV6-1 and TRBJ1-2; 10 bases are a match to TRBD1. This CDR3 region has 14 residues. Losses at the gene ends were 8 bases for V and 5 bases for J; bases not matched to a gene: 8. Germline V gene data show CDR1 as MNHNS and CDR2 as SASEGT.

This clonotype was seen only once. The V and J genes are TRBV20-1 and TRBJ2-1, with 7 bases matching TRBD2. Germline CDR1 reads DFQATT; CDR2 reads SNEGSKA (reference sequence). Losses at the gene ends were 4 bases for V and 2 bases for J; bases not matched to a gene: 2. CDR3 size: 13 residues. The CDR3 region has the DNA TGCAGTGCTATGGGGAGGGCCTACAATGAGCAGTTCTTC. This translates into CSAMGRAYNEQFF.

This sequence joins TRBV3-1 and TRBJ2-1; 10 bases match TRBD2. CDR3 length equals 18 residues. V was clipped by 4 bases and J by 8 bases; unmatched bases: 17. CDR1 is LGHDT, CDR2 YNNKEL, per germline (reference sequence). CDR3 nucleotides: TGTGCCAGCAGCCCGGACGGGGGCTCTAGCGGGAGTTCGGATGAGCAGTTCTTC. Residues: CASSPDGGSSGSSDEQFF.

This clonotype was counted a few times. The rearrangement joins TRBV7-6 to TRBJ2-7, with 11 bases matching TRBD2. The CDR3 loop spans 15 amino acids. With 5 bases clipped from V and 6 bases from J, the junction kept 9 bases outside the gene matches. Germline V CDR1 and CDR2: SGHVS, FNYEAQ. CDR3 residues: CASSPRTSGSGEQYF. Here the CDR3 DNA reads TGTGCCAGCAGCCCCCGGACTAGCGGGTCGGGCGAGCAGTACTTC. The variable domain in full, completed from reference TRBV7-6 and TRBJ2-7, reads GAGVSQSPRYKVTKRGQDVALRCDPISGHVSLYWYRQALGQGPEFLTYFNYEAQQDKSGLPNDRFSAERPEGSISTLTIQRTEQRDSAMYRCASSPRTSGSGEQYFGPGTRLTVT.

This chain links TRBV19 with TRBJ2-3, with 14 bases lining up with TRBD2. CDR1 and CDR2 from the germline V gene are LNHDA and SQIVND (reference sequence). V lost 5 bases and J lost 3; bases outside the gene matches: 1. The CDR3 extends over 15 amino acids. As DNA, the CDR3 is TGTGCCAGTAGTGGGACTAGCGGGAGAACAGATACGCAGTATTTT. Its protein is CASSGTSGRTDTQYF.

Ten or more counts support this clonotype. The rearrangement joins TRBV7-3 to TRBJ2-5; 13 bases map to TRBD2. The CDR3 consists of 16 residues. Trimming removed 1 base from V and 4 bases from J; junction bases left unmatched: 3. Germline V gene data show CDR1 as SGHTA and CDR2 as FQGTGA. CDR3 DNA sequence: TGTGCCAGCAGCTTAAAACTAGCGGGAGGGACAGAGACCCAGTACTTC. It is translated as CASSLKLAGGTETQYF.

The chain couples TRBV5-1 to TRBJ2-1; weak D call: TRBD2 (5 bases). The germline V gene has CDR1 SGHRS and CDR2 YFSETQ. The CDR3 length is 17 residues. V dropped 0 bases and J dropped 0 bases, with 13 bases sitting between them. The CDR3 here is CASSLVSSWSSYNEQFF. DNA of the CDR3: TGCGCCAGCAGCTTGGTGTCTAGCTGGAGCTCCTACAATGAGCAGTTCTTC.

The chain links TRBV7-9 to TRBJ2-3; D is possibly TRBD1 (5 bases). V lost 5 bases and J lost 5, with 20 bases in between. The germline V gene has CDR1 SEHNR and CDR2 FQNEAQ (reference sequence). This CDR3 has 16 residues. The CDR3 loop reads CASSLAQGMVRDTQYF. The DNA for the CDR3 is TGTGCCAGCAGCCTCGCCCAGGGCATGGTTAGAGATACGCAGTATTTT.

DNA for the CDR3: TGTGCCAGCAGTTGGGGGACAGGACGAGAGACCCAGTACTTC. Its translation: CASSWGTGRETQYF. This chain joins TRBV28 and TRBJ2-5; TRBD1 matches at 8 bases. This CDR3 region has 14 residues. With V trimmed by 4 bases and J by 4 bases, 5 bases remained unmatched. The germline CDR1 and CDR2 sequences are MDHEN and SYDVKM.

This clonotype was seen only a few times. The chain recombines TRBV10-3 with TRBJ2-5, with TRBD2 matching 7 bases. CDR1 and CDR2 from the germline V gene are ENHRY and SYGVKD. V was pared by 6 bases and J by 5 bases, with 3 bases of the junction left unmatched. This CDR3 region has 12 residues. CDR3 amino acids: CAIRGGPETQYF. CDR3 coding DNA: TGTGCCATCAGGGGAGGGCCTGAGACCCAGTACTTC.

This clonotype was detected only a few times. The chain is built from TRBV28 and TRBJ2-3; 13 nucleotides match TRBD2. Germline V lookup: CDR1 MDHEN, CDR2 SYDVKM. The length of the CDR3 is 18 residues. Losses at the gene ends were 6 bases for V and 0 bases for J; bases not matched to a gene: 9. This CDR3 reads CASRGGGLAGPSTDTQYF. The DNA of the CDR3 is TGTGCCAGCAGGGGAGGGGGACTAGCGGGGCCTAGCACAGATACGCAGTATTTT.

V and J are TRBV20-1 and TRBJ2-4; no firm D call. The germline V gene encodes CDR1 DFQATT and CDR2 SNEGSKA (reference sequence). Trimming cost V 3 bases and J 0 bases, with 6 bases left between them. CDR3 size: 13 residues. Here the CDR3 DNA reads TGCAGTGCTAGGGTTTTAGCCAAAAACATTCAGTACTTC. It specifies CSARVLAKNIQYF.

In this sample, this clonotype turned up many times. The chain is built from TRBV11-2 and TRBJ2-1, with D perhaps matching TRBD2 (6 bases). This CDR3 contains 12 residues. CDR1 SGHAT and CDR2 FQNNGV come from the germline V gene. The V end lost 5 bases, the J end lost 9 bases, and 11 bases lay between the germline ends. The CDR3 DNA is TGTGCCAGCAGCCGGGCGCGGGGTGAGCAGTTCTTC. Protein: CASSRARGEQFF.

The chain uses TRBV5-1 and TRBJ1-1; D gene uncertain. CDR3 length equals 14 residues. Trimming removed 0 bases from V and 1 base from J, with 7 bases in between. The germline V gene encodes CDR1 SGHRS and CDR2 YFSETQ. The CDR3 here is CASSLEGANTEAFF. CDR3 DNA sequence: TGCGCCAGCAGCTTGGAGGGAGCGAACACTGAAGCTTTCTTT.